This T cell receptor beta chain stems from a study of CD8 T cells in Susac syndrome. Notes on the study in general: TCR sequencing and HLA analysis covered a relatively small number of individuals.

This clonotype was seen a single time. The antigen is unknown. The V gene lost 2 bases and the J gene lost 4 bases, with 14 bases spanning the gap. Germline V gene data show CDR1 as SGHTA and CDR2 as FQGNSA. This CDR3 is 15 amino acids long. RNA in amounts of roughly 0.5 to 1 ug was reverse transcribed with random hexamers. TCRdb reanalysed the immunoSEQ multiplex PCR reads using MiXCR and keeps one entry per CDR3 protein. The sample shows approximately 150,000 distinct CDR3 sequences, approximately 94% of them seen only once. The sequencing input was CD4+ T cells from PBMCs. This TCR was recovered from a human donor with multiple sclerosis. J is TRBJ1-2 and V is TRBV7-2; D possibly corresponds to TRBD1 (6 bases). The CDR3 is CASSLTGQSGYGYTF. Here the CDR3 DNA reads TGTGCCAGCAGCTTAACTGGACAGTCCGGCTATGGCTACACCTTC.